What follows describes a single T cell receptor beta chain. Per germline, CDR1 MNHNS and CDR2 SASEGT. The V end was cut by 2 bases, the J end by 8 bases, with 18 bases between. The CDR3 is made up of 15 amino acids. Original handling: Estimation of nucleated cell counts was performed using reference gene primer amplification. Profiling relied on immunoSEQ multiplex PCR, and the TCRdb table lists in-frame clones only, not all of them. The V and J calls and clone size are taken from that table; D and trimming were inferred from the DNA. The sample consists of 35,000 to 50,000 clones, around 88% of them appearing once. The data were taken from a study of blood T cell repertoires in COVID-19. As for the study in general: Some COVID-19 samples were acute and others convalescent; all came from the United States, Italy and Spain. PBMCs, B-cell-depleted T cells, or T cells provided the cDNA or gDNA that made up the material.

Material for sequencing was peripheral blood. The chain joins TRBV6-1 to TRBJ1-2; possibly TRBD1 for D (6 bases). The receptor was derived from an elderly woman with acute or convalescent COVID-19. The CDR3 DNA is TGTGCCAGCAGTGAATCTCGGGGGGCGCTTGGCGGCTACACCTTC. It yields the protein CASSESRGALGGYTF.